Described below is a single TCR beta chain sequence and its context. No antigen is known for it. Clones were sequenced by immunoSEQ multiplex PCR, and TCRdb holds only the in-frame ones, with some missing. Seen here are some 21,000 clones, around nine tenths observed once, and the top ten hold roughly 4%. The sample belongs to a study of T cells in localized non-small cell lung cancer. Study-wide results and caveats: Analysis by sequencing included only one tumor region, so heterogeneity remains possible.

Trimming stripped 5 bases from V and 7 bases from J, with 12 bases between. Germline CDR1 MDHEN, CDR2 SYDVKM. This CDR3 is 13 amino acids long. The chain uses TRBV28 and TRBJ2-1; TRBD1 is a possible D gene (6 bases). Sequenced material: peripheral blood, taken before any cancer treatment. The receptor comes from a male donor at least 60 years old with stage I squamous cell lung carcinoma. CDR3 nucleotide sequence: TGTGCCAGCAGTCCTCAAGACAGGAATGAGCAGTTCTTC. Translation gives CASSPQDRNEQFF.